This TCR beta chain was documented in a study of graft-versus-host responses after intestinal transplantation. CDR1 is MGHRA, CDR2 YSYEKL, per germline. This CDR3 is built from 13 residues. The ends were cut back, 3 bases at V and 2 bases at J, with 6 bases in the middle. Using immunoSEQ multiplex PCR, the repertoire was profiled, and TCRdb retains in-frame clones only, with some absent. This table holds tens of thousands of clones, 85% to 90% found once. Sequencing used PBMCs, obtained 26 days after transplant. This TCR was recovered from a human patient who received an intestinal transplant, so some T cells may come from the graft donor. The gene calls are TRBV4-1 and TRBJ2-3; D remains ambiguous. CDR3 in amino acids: CASSHVDTDTQYF. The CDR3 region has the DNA TGCGCCAGCAGCCACGTAGACACAGATACGCAGTATTTT.